This T cell receptor (beta chain) is from a study of CD8 T cells in ankylosing spondylitis. Study outcomes and limitations: Seven to nine highly homologous variants formed a TCR beta motif that appeared characteristic of ankylosing spondylitis blood.

The CDR3 runs to 17 residues. Trimming at V came to 4 bases and at J to 4 bases, leaving 13 bases not matched to a gene. The germline V gene encodes CDR1 DFQATT and CDR2 SNEGSKA (reference sequence). TCRdb used MiXCR to reprocess the 5' RACE reads, holding one entry per CDR3 protein. This table has about 150,000 distinct CDR3 sequences, around 43% appearing once. Comments on this clonotype: Its target is unknown.

This rearrangement joins TRBV20-1 to TRBJ2-7, with TRBD2 matching over 13 bases. This clonotype was obtained from a male donor with ankylosing spondylitis. The sample consisted of synovial fluid, either unsorted or a sorted T cell fraction (not recorded which). The CDR3 nucleotides read TGCAGTGCTACCCCACCCCGGACTAGCGGGAGCCTTTACGAGCAGTACTTC. It translates to CSATPPRTSGSLYEQYF.